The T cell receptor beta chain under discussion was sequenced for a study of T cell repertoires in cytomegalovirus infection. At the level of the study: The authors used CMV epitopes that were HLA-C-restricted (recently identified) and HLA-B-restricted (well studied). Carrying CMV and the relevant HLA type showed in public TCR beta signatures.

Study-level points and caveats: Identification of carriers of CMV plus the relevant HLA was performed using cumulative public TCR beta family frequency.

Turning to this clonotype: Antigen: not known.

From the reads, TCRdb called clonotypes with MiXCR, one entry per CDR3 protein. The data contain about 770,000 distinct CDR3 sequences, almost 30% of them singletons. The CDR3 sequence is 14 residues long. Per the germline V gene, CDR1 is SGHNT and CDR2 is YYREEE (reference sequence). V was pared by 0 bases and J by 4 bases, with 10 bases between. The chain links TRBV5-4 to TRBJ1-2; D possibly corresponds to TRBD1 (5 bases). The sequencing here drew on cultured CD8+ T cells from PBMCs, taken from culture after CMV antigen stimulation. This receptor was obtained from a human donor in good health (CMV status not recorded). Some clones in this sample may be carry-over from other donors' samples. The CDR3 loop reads CASSLGDSSYGYTF. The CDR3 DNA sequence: TGTGCCAGCAGCTTGGGGGACTCATCCTATGGCTACACCTTC.